The clone carrying this T cell receptor (beta chain) was recorded only once. Its antigen remains unknown. This sample was taken from a study of CD8+CD57+ T cells in acquired aplastic anemia. Study as a whole: Sorted CD4+ and CD8+ cells gave a mean 3.2 ug DNA, range roughly 0.19 to 30 ug.

Genomic DNA was employed as the template in profiling TCR beta VDJ and CDR3. TCRdb re-called the reads with MiXCR, one entry per CDR3 protein. Here the sample spans around 79,000 distinct CDR3 sequences, approximately 70% being singletons. Patients included in sequencing had previously demonstrated CD8+CD57+ cell expansion by flow cytometry. Each of the patients presented with severe acquired aplastic anemia. Study-wide findings and caveats: In CD8+ cells, Simpson's diversity showed no significant difference between patients and controls.

Trimming cost V 4 bases and J 7 bases, with 11 bases left between them. Per germline, CDR1 MNHEY and CDR2 SMNVEV (reference sequence). This CDR3 region has 12 residues. This chain joins TRBV27 and TRBJ2-7, with D perhaps being TRBD1 or TRBD2 (5 bases each). Sample: sorted CD4+, CD8+, or CD8+CD57+ T cells (not recorded which) from PBMCs. The receptor comes from a human donor with aplastic anemia. Written as DNA, the CDR3 is TGTGCCAGCAGTTCGGGGACCGGGGAGCAGTACTTC. Protein sequence: CASSSGTGEQYF.